This T cell receptor (beta chain) was identified during a study of neurological immune-mediated disorders. Findings and caveats of the study: None of the CDR3 amino acid sequences in expanded clones turned up in more than one subject, which points to private repertoires in all groups.

This clonotype was seen ten or more times. Its antigen is unidentified. Source material was 2 million unsorted PBMCs, stored at -80 °C in RNAlater. The team produced cDNA through 5'RACE using 10-nucleotide random UMIs. Every sequencing run gave over 190 million TCR-beta sequences, taken from 15-18 subjects. TCRdb analysed the 5' RACE reads with MiXCR anew, one entry per CDR3 protein. The data hold around 46,000 distinct CDR3 sequences, with more than 20% observed a single time. The CDR3 loop spans 14 amino acids. Per the germline V gene, CDR1 is MDHEN and CDR2 is SYDVKM. The germline V and J ends were trimmed by 3 bases and 6 bases, with 12 bases remaining between them.

The rearrangement joins TRBV28 to TRBJ2-1; D is possibly TRBD2 (6 bases). The TCR originated in a woman in her seventies in good health. The sample consisted of PBMCs. The DNA for the CDR3 is TGTGCCAGCAGTTTGCTAGCGACGGGCAATGAGCAGTTCTTC. This translates into CASSLLATGNEQFF.